The 8 T cell receptor beta chains in this list originate from one sample, sequenced in a study of T cells in Graves' hyperthyroidism and ophthalmopathy. TCR beta CDR3 sequences were amplified from RNA transcripts. The HTBI set primed first-round TCR CDR3 RT-PCR. Each CDR3 protein gets one entry after TCRdb re-called the multiplex PCR reads with MiXCR. The sample shows 600,000 to 650,000 distinct CDR3 sequences, roughly 16% of them seen only once. The sequencing sample was made of blood. The receptors were sampled from a woman aged 25-40 years with Graves' hyperthyroidism.

This clonotype was counted a few times. This sequence may be a read error, since a much larger clone differs from it by one base. The V call is TRBV28, the J call TRBJ1-1; 8 bases are shared with TRBD1. The germline V gene has CDR1 MDHEN and CDR2 SYDVKM. Unmatched junction bases numbered 3, after V lost 2 bases and J lost 1 base. The CDR3 is 15 residues long. The chain's CDR3 is CASSLMGTGNTEAFF. CDR3 in DNA: TGTGCCAGCAGTTTAATGGGGACAGGGAACACTGAAGCTTTCTTT. The whole variable domain, remainder taken from reference TRBV28 and TRBJ1-1, is DVKVTQSSRYLVKRTGEKVFLECVQDMDHENMFWYRQDPGLGLRLIYFSYDVKMKEKGDIPEGYSVSREKKERFSLILESASTNQTSMYLCASSLMGTGNTEAFFGQGTRLTVV.

The J gene is TRBJ2-1, the V gene TRBV2; TRBD2 matches at 10 bases. V gave up 3 bases and J gave up 5 bases; unmatched junction bases: 4. CDR1 SNHLY and CDR2 FYNNEI come from the germline V gene. This CDR3 has 15 residues. DNA for the CDR3: TGTGCCAGCAGTGAGAAGGGACTAGCGAACAATGAGCAGTTCTTC. Its protein product is CASSEKGLANNEQFF.

This clonotype was counted ten times or more. The J gene is TRBJ2-1, the V gene TRBV12-3 or TRBV12-4, with D perhaps matching TRBD2 (6 bases). This CDR3 has 14 residues. Trimming stripped 2 bases from V and 9 bases from J, with 14 bases between. The CDR3 is CASSLPGVFSEQFF. The CDR3, as DNA: TGTGCCAGCAGTTTACCGGGAGTCTTCAGTGAGCAGTTCTTC.

With regard to this clonotype: With a much larger clone just one base away, this may be a read error. This sequence joins TRBV4-2 and TRBJ1-2, with a weak D call TRBD1 (5 bases). The V and J ends lost 0 bases and 3 bases respectively, with 8 bases between them. This CDR3 is 14 amino acids long. CDR1 is LGHNA and CDR2 is YNFKEQ in the germline V gene. CDR3 sequence reads: CASSQDGGDYGYTF. The CDR3 region has the DNA TGTGCCAGCAGCCAAGATGGGGGGGACTATGGCTACACCTTC.

The sample holds many counts of this clonotype. The chain joins TRBV28 to TRBJ1-2; 8 positions match TRBD1. Germline V gene lookup returns CDR1 MDHEN and CDR2 SYDVKM. This CDR3 has 12 residues. V shed 5 bases and J 8 bases; nucleotides not matched to a gene: 4. Here the CDR3 DNA reads TGTGCCAGCAGTCGCAGGGGGCGAGGCTACACCTTC. It codes for CASSRRGRGYTF.

This sequence joins TRBV10-1 and TRBJ2-5; D tentatively fits TRBD1 or TRBD2 (7 bases each). The ends were cut back, 6 bases at V and 7 bases at J, with 15 bases in the middle. The CDR3 contains 13 residues. Germline CDR1 WNHNN, CDR2 SYGVQD (reference sequence). The CDR3 protein is CASRETGRGTQYF. CDR3 sequence (DNA): TGCGCCAGCAGAGAGACAGGGAGGGGGACCCAGTACTTC.

This clonotype has just a few counts. This chain connects TRBV6-1 to TRBJ1-5; D ambiguous. The CDR3 is 13 amino acids. CDR1 and CDR2 (germline): MNHNS, SASEGT. The V end lost 5 bases, the J end lost 7 bases, and 12 bases lay between the germline ends. CDR3 in amino acids: CASSTSIGQPQHF. The CDR3 DNA reads TGTGCCAGCAGTACTAGTATAGGGCAGCCCCAGCATTTT.

The chain recombines TRBV6-1 with TRBJ1-2; 7 positions agree with TRBD1. This CDR3 is built from 14 residues. Germline V CDR1 and CDR2: MNHNS, SASEGT. V was clipped by 5 bases and J by 4 bases; unmatched bases: 7. Here the CDR3 DNA reads TGTGCCAGCAGTAGAAGGGGGCCGTCCTATGGCTACACCTTC. Translation gives CASSRRGPSYGYTF.